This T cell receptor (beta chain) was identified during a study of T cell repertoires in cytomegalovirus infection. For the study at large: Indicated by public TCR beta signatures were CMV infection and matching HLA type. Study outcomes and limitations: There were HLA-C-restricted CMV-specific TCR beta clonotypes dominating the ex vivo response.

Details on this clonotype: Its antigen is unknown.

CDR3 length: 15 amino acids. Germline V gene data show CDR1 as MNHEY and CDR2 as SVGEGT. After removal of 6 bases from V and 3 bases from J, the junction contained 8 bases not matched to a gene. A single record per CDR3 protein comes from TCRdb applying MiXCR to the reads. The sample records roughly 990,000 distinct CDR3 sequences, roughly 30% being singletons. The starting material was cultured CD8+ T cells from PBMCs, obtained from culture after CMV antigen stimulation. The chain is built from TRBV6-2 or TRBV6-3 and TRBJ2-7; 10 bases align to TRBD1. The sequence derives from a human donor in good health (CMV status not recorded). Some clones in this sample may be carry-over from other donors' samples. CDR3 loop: CASRYGGTGVYEQYV. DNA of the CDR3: TGTGCCAGCAGATACGGAGGGACAGGGGTCTACGAGCAGTACGTC.